Listed below are T cell receptor beta chains from one sample, sequenced in a study of cytomegalovirus exposure and HLA in healthy donors. The assay was immunoSEQ multiplex PCR, and TCRdb's table has in-frame clones only and misses some. The sample lists 75,000 to 100,000 clones; approximately 96% were seen once. Sample: PBMCs. The source is a young man in good health and CMV-seronegative. Both conserved end residues are part of each CDR3. The D gene is left open where the match is weak. The size of a clone is reported for some rows only, either as once, few or many, or as a class for expanded clones.

CDR3: CASSLAESSYNEQFF; DNA: TGCGCCAGCAGCTTAGCGGAAAGCTCCTACAATGAGCAGTTCTTC; V: TRBV5-1; length: 15; size: .; J: TRBJ2-1; D: .
CDR3: CSAGPDTQYF; DNA: TGCAGTGCGGGGCCAGATACGCAGTATTTT; V: TRBV20-1; length: 10; size: .; J: TRBJ2-3; D: .
CDR3: CASSHLTYEQYF; DNA: TGTGCCAGCAGTCACCTTACTTACGAGCAGTACTTC; V: TRBV28; length: 12; size: .; J: TRBJ2-7; D: .
CDR3: CASSGDNNYEQYF; DNA: TGCGCCAGCAGCGGGGACAACAACTACGAGCAGTACTTC; V: TRBV5-1; length: 13; size: .; J: TRBJ2-7; D: .
CDR3: CATGTPLTGDQPQHF; DNA: TGTGCGACAGGGACCCCCCTAACCGGCGATCAGCCCCAGCATTTT; V: TRBV28; length: 15; size: .; J: TRBJ1-5; D: TRBD1
CDR3: CASSLIRGQDQPQHF; DNA: TGTGCCAGCAGCTTGATCAGGGGGCAAGATCAGCCCCAGCATTTT; V: TRBV5-8; length: 15; size: .; J: TRBJ1-5; D: TRBD1
CDR3: CASSLGVVYEQYF; DNA: TGTGCCAGCAGCCTTGGAGTCGTCTACGAGCAGTACTTC; V: TRBV5-4; length: 13; size: .; J: TRBJ2-7; D: .
CDR3: CAWSGDRGQDEKLFF; DNA: TGTGCCTGGAGTGGAGACAGGGGGCAAGATGAAAAACTGTTTTTT; V: TRBV30; length: 15; size: .; J: TRBJ1-4; D: TRBD1
CDR3: CASSLYDWGTGGHEQYF; DNA: TGTGCCAGTAGTCTCTATGATTGGGGGACAGGGGGTCACGAGCAGTACTTC; V: TRBV19; length: 17; size: .; J: TRBJ2-7; D: TRBD1
CDR3: CASSSGTGHSQPQHF; DNA: TGTGCCAGTAGCTCCGGGACAGGGCACAGTCAGCCCCAGCATTTT; V: TRBV19; length: 15; size: .; J: TRBJ1-5; D: TRBD1
CDR3: CASSLPSSSYEQYF; DNA: TGCGCCAGCAGCTTGCCTAGTTCCTCCTACGAGCAGTACTTC; V: TRBV5-1; length: 14; size: .; J: TRBJ2-7; D: .
CDR3: CASIFDRGANNEQFF; DNA: TGTGCCAGCATCTTCGATCGGGGGGCGAACAATGAGCAGTTCTTC; V: TRBV7-9; length: 15; size: .; J: TRBJ2-1; D: .
CDR3: CASSSTRGQYF; DNA: TGTGCCAGCAGTTCCACAAGGGGACAGTACTTC; V: TRBV28; length: 11; size: .; J: TRBJ2-7; D: .
CDR3: CASSLVSGGGADTQYF; DNA: TGTGCCAGCAGCTTAGTCTCGGGGGGAGGGGCAGATACGCAGTATTTT; V: TRBV11-3; length: 16; size: once; J: TRBJ2-3; D: TRBD2
CDR3: CASSPPGQETQYF; DNA: TGTGCCAGTAGTCCTCCGGGACAGGAGACCCAGTACTTC; V: TRBV19; length: 13; size: .; J: TRBJ2-5; D: TRBD1
CDR3: CASSLAGGKETQYF; DNA: TGTGCCAGCAGCCTAGCGGGAGGGAAGGAGACCCAGTACTTC; V: TRBV11-2; length: 14; size: .; J: TRBJ2-5; D: TRBD2
CDR3: CASRTVGQGAGWAFF; DNA: TGCGCCAGCAGAACAGTCGGACAGGGGGCTGGGTGGGCTTTCTTT; V: TRBV4-1; length: 15; size: .; J: TRBJ1-1; D: TRBD1
CDR3: CASSPSREPNEKLFF; DNA: TGTGCCAGCAGTCCGAGCAGGGAACCGAATGAAAAACTGTTTTTT; V: TRBV27; length: 15; size: .; J: TRBJ1-4; D: .
CDR3: CASSLRGSPYEQYF; DNA: TGTGCCAGCAGCTTGCGCGGGTCGCCCTACGAGCAGTACTTC; V: TRBV13; length: 14; size: .; J: TRBJ2-7; D: .
CDR3: CASSIRHPYNEQFF; DNA: TGTGCCAGTAGTATAAGACACCCCTACAATGAGCAGTTCTTC; V: TRBV19; length: 14; size: once; J: TRBJ2-1; D: .
CDR3: CASSRSRGAGGEAFF; DNA: TGCGCCAGCAGCAGGTCTCGGGGGGCCGGGGGGGAAGCTTTCTTT; V: TRBV5-1; length: 15; size: .; J: TRBJ1-1; D: .
CDR3: CASSEDPIPGELFF; DNA: TGCGCCAGCAGCGAGGATCCTATCCCCGGGGAGCTGTTTTTT; V: TRBV5-1; length: 14; size: .; J: TRBJ2-2; D: .
CDR3: CAISEREAATNEKLFF; DNA: TGTGCCATCAGTGAGAGGGAGGCGGCAACTAATGAAAAACTGTTTTTT; V: TRBV10-3; length: 16; size: .; J: TRBJ1-4; D: .
CDR3: CASSLGLDRAGANVLTF; DNA: TGTGCCAGCAGTTTAGGGTTGGACAGGGCTGGGGCCAACGTCCTGACTTTC; V: TRBV28; length: 17; size: .; J: TRBJ2-6; D: TRBD1
CDR3: CASSPMTSGFYNEQFF; DNA: TGTGCCAGCAGCCCCATGACTAGCGGATTTTACAATGAGCAGTTCTTC; V: TRBV11-2; length: 16; size: .; J: TRBJ2-1; D: TRBD2
CDR3: CASTVTQSNQPQHF; DNA: TGTGCCAGTACCGTGACACAAAGCAATCAGCCCCAGCATTTT; V: TRBV19; length: 14; size: .; J: TRBJ1-5; D: .
CDR3: CASSSTTGLKSGEQFF; DNA: TGTGCCAGCAGCTCTACCACAGGGTTAAAGTCGGGGGAGCAGTTCTTC; V: TRBV7-2; length: 16; size: .; J: TRBJ2-1; D: .
CDR3: CASSVKTSGSTDTQYF; DNA: TGTGCCAGCAGCGTTAAGACTAGCGGGAGTACCGATACGCAGTATTTT; V: TRBV13; length: 16; size: .; J: TRBJ2-3; D: TRBD2
CDR3: CASSQRLTAESGYTF; DNA: TGTGCCAGCAGCCAAAGGTTAACTGCGGAATCCGGCTACACCTTC; V: TRBV16; length: 15; size: .; J: TRBJ1-2; D: .
CDR3: CASSFLAGGSTDTQYF; DNA: TGTGCCAGCAGTTTCCTAGCGGGAGGCAGCACAGATACGCAGTATTTT; V: TRBV28; length: 16; size: .; J: TRBJ2-3; D: TRBD2
CDR3: CASSLTLAGEQFF; DNA: TGTGCCAGCAGCTTAACGCTAGCGGGGGAGCAGTTCTTC; V: TRBV11-3; length: 13; size: .; J: TRBJ2-1; D: TRBD2
CDR3: CAVQENTEAFF; DNA: TGTGCCGTACAAGAGAACACTGAAGCTTTCTTT; V: TRBV30; length: 11; size: .; J: TRBJ1-1; D: .
CDR3: CASSSLFGSTDTQYF; DNA: TGTGCCAGTAGTAGCCTTTTCGGGAGTACAGATACGCAGTATTTT; V: TRBV19; length: 15; size: .; J: TRBJ2-3; D: .
CDR3: CASRRRLAGVADTQYF; DNA: TGCGCCAGCAGACGACGACTAGCGGGAGTAGCAGATACGCAGTATTTT; V: TRBV4-3; length: 16; size: .; J: TRBJ2-3; D: TRBD2
CDR3: CASSKRQPQHF; DNA: TGTGCCAGCAGCAAACGTCAGCCCCAGCATTTT; V: TRBV21-1; length: 11; size: few; J: TRBJ1-5; D: .
CDR3: CASSSHLGPGTGELFF; DNA: TGTGCCAGCAGTTCCCACTTAGGTCCAGGGACCGGGGAGCTGTTTTTT; V: TRBV7-2; length: 16; size: once; J: TRBJ2-2; D: .
CDR3: CASSRTGGDTEAFF; DNA: TGTGCCAGCAGCCGGACAGGGGGCGACACTGAAGCTTTCTTT; V: TRBV7-8; length: 14; size: .; J: TRBJ1-1; D: TRBD1
CDR3: CASSPEGAAQETQYF; DNA: TGTGCCAGCAGCCCGGAAGGGGCCGCCCAAGAGACCCAGTACTTC; V: TRBV11-3; length: 15; size: .; J: TRBJ2-5; D: .
CDR3: CASSDQGWGNQPQHF; DNA: TGTGCCAGCAGCGACCAGGGTTGGGGCAATCAGCCCCAGCATTTT; V: TRBV2; length: 15; size: .; J: TRBJ1-5; D: .
CDR3: CASSSTGRVSYTF; DNA: TGTGCCAGCAGCTCGACTGGGAGGGTATCTTACACCTTC; V: TRBV7-8; length: 13; size: .; J: TRBJ1-2; D: .
CDR3: CASSAQVGEAFF; DNA: TGTGCCAGCAGCGCACAGGTGGGTGAAGCTTTCTTT; V: TRBV7-3; length: 12; size: .; J: TRBJ1-1; D: .
CDR3: CASSPGGDRYEQYF; DNA: TGTGCCAGCAGCCCGGGGGGGGATCGGTACGAGCAGTACTTC; V: TRBV4-2; length: 14; size: .; J: TRBJ2-7; D: TRBD2
CDR3: CASSLRANTEAFF; DNA: TGTGCCAGCAGCTTACGAGCGAACACTGAAGCTTTCTTT; V: TRBV7-2; length: 13; size: once; J: TRBJ1-1; D: .
CDR3: CASSFTGTYYEQYF; DNA: TGTGCCAGCAGCTTTACTGGAACCTACTACGAGCAGTACTTC; V: TRBV13; length: 14; size: .; J: TRBJ2-7; D: .
CDR3: CATKSLAGLAKNIQYF; DNA: TGTGCCACTAAGTCCCTAGCGGGACTAGCCAAAAACATTCAGTACTTC; V: TRBV6-4; length: 16; size: .; J: TRBJ2-4; D: TRBD2
CDR3: CASSGQGETQYF; DNA: TGTGCCAGCTCTGGACAGGGAGAGACCCAGTACTTC; V: TRBV18; length: 12; size: .; J: TRBJ2-5; D: TRBD1
CDR3: CASSPNRVLGNTIYF; DNA: TGTGCCAGCTCACCGAACAGGGTCCTCGGAAACACCATATATTTT; V: TRBV18; length: 15; size: .; J: TRBJ1-3; D: .
CDR3: CAWTAGGKDNQPQHF; DNA: TGTGCCTGGACGGCTGGGGGGAAAGACAATCAGCCCCAGCATTTT; V: TRBV30; length: 15; size: .; J: TRBJ1-5; D: .
CDR3: CASSFGVHEQFF; DNA: TGTGCCAGCAGCTTCGGGGTTCATGAGCAGTTCTTC; V: TRBV11-2; length: 12; size: .; J: TRBJ2-1; D: .
CDR3: CASSHLNRDRGYTEAFF; DNA: TGTGCCAGCAGCCATCTCAACCGGGACAGGGGTTATACTGAAGCTTTCTTT; V: TRBV14; length: 17; size: .; J: TRBJ1-1; D: TRBD1
CDR3: CASSASRERTDTQYF; DNA: TGTGCCAGCAGTGCCTCGCGGGAGAGGACAGATACGCAGTATTTT; V: TRBV2; length: 15; size: .; J: TRBJ2-3; D: TRBD2